Shown below are 32 T cell receptor beta chains from a single sample sequenced in a study of cytomegalovirus exposure and HLA in healthy donors. The PCR contained 60 Vbeta and 13 Jbeta primers. The table came from immunoSEQ multiplex PCR; TCRdb's copy has only in-frame clones and leaves some out. The data hold more than 85,000 clones, with less than 70% observed a single time. The source material was PBMCs. The receptors originated from a female donor in good health and CMV-seronegative.

The chain carries TRBV27 and TRBJ1-6, with 7 bases aligning to TRBD1. Germline CDR1 reads MNHEY; CDR2 reads SMNVEV (reference sequence). The CDR3 has 16 amino acids. With 5 bases clipped from V and 9 bases from J, the junction kept 13 bases outside the gene matches. CDR3 DNA sequence: TGTGCCAGCAGTATTTGGACAGGCGGAGGTAGTTCACCCCTCCACTTT. Its translation is CASSIWTGGGSSPLHF.

This chain connects TRBV18 to TRBJ2-3, with D unclear. The V end was cut by 0 bases, the J end by 6 bases, with 4 bases between. Germline V gives CDR1 KGHSH, CDR2 LQKENI. The CDR3 sequence is 12 residues long. The CDR3, as DNA: TGTGCCAGCTCACCACCGTCGGATACGCAGTATTTT. Its translation: CASSPPSDTQYF.

The chain couples TRBV6-5 to TRBJ1-2; weak D call: TRBD1 (5 bases). CDR3 length equals 14 residues. Per germline, CDR1 MNHEY and CDR2 SVGAGI. V shed 3 bases and J shed 2 bases, with 10 bases lying between them. CDR3 nucleotide sequence: TGTGCCAGCAGTTATAGGGGCAGCAACTATGGCTACACCTTC. Translation: CASSYRGSNYGYTF.

This chain links TRBV5-1 with TRBJ2-3; TRBD2 matches 16 bases. Germline assignment: CDR1 SGHRS and CDR2 YFSETQ. The CDR3 runs 18 residues. The V segment lost 6 bases and the J segment 4 bases; nucleotides outside the gene matches: 11. In DNA, the CDR3 is TGCGCCAGCACACGCGGGACTAGCGGGAGGGCCGTTCCAGATACGCAGTATTTT. This encodes CASTRGTSGRAVPDTQYF. Full variable domain (remainder filled in from reference TRBV5-1 and TRBJ2-3): KAGVTQTPRYLIKTRGQQVTLSCSPISGHRSVSWYQQTPGQGLQFLFEYFSETQRNKGNFPGRFSGRQFSNSRSEMNVSTLELGDSALYLCASTRGTSGRAVPDTQYFGPGTRLTVL.

This clone was counted a few times. The chain carries TRBV4-2 and TRBJ1-2; D is unresolved. CDR3 size: 16 residues. Trimming took 4 bases from V and 5 from J, leaving 20 bases between them. Germline CDR1 is LGHNA and CDR2 is YNFKEQ. This chain's CDR3 is CASSPEAPGAGYGYTF. CDR3 in DNA: TGTGCCAGCAGCCCTGAAGCCCCGGGCGCGGGGTATGGCTACACCTTC.

The table lists this clone with a few counts. The chain joins TRBV7-9 to TRBJ2-3; D gene unclear. The CDR3 covers 13 residues. V shed 1 base and J shed 2 bases, with 4 bases lying between them. Germline lookup yields CDR1 SEHNR and CDR2 FQNEAQ (reference sequence). The CDR3 here is CASSLGYTDTQYF. In DNA form, the CDR3 reads TGTGCCAGCAGCTTAGGTTACACAGATACGCAGTATTTT.

This chain links TRBV7-6 with TRBJ1-5, with TRBD1 matching over 11 bases. The germline V gene has CDR1 SGHVS and CDR2 FNYEAQ. CDR3 length: 17 residues. Losses at the gene ends were 1 base for V and 6 bases for J; bases not matched to a gene: 8. The CDR3 loop reads CASSLGVGTGGGQPQHF. CDR3 DNA: TGTGCCAGCAGCTTAGGGGTGGGGACAGGGGGTGGTCAGCCCCAGCATTTT.

The chain links TRBV28 to TRBJ2-5; 8 nucleotides match TRBD2. The CDR3 contains 20 residues. CDR1 MDHEN and CDR2 SYDVKM come from the germline V gene. The V segment lost 6 bases and the J segment 1 base; nucleotides outside the gene matches: 22. The CDR3 loop is CASRNTQLAEGDPVQETQYF. CDR3 in DNA: TGTGCCAGCAGAAACACCCAACTAGCGGAGGGGGACCCGGTCCAAGAGACCCAGTACTTC.

This chain uses TRBV30 with TRBJ1-5, with TRBD1 identical over 8 bases. Germline CDR1 is GTSNPN and CDR2 is SVGIG (reference sequence). The CDR3 is 13 amino acids. After removal of 5 bases from V and 7 bases from J, the junction contained 7 bases not matched to a gene. CDR3 protein: CAWGGQGGQPQHF. The CDR3 DNA follows: TGTGCCTGGGGAGGACAGGGTGGGCAGCCCCAGCATTTT.

The V gene is TRBV29-1, the J gene TRBJ2-1, with 9 positions matching TRBD2. The CDR3 extends over 15 amino acids. J gave up 8 bases and V 3 bases, and 11 bases lay outside the gene matches. The V gene's germline CDR1 is SQVTM and CDR2 ANQGSEA. The CDR3, as DNA: TGCAGCGTTGAGCGGCTAGCGGGATTTGAGGATGAGCAGTTCTTC. Its protein is CSVERLAGFEDEQFF.

This clone was seen a single time. The genes are TRBV9 and TRBJ1-2; 7 bases map to TRBD1. Trimming took 3 bases from V and 2 from J; bases not matched to a gene: 7. CDR1 is SGDLS, CDR2 YYNGEE, per germline. The CDR3 totals 15 residues. As DNA, the CDR3 is TGTGCCAGCAGCGGATTGACAGGGTCAAACTATGGCTACACCTTC. Translated: CASSGLTGSNYGYTF.

The chain recombines TRBV12-5 with TRBJ1-6; a possible D gene is TRBD1 (6 bases). With 6 bases removed from V and 3 bases from J, the gap between germline ends came to 15 bases. The CDR3 length is 16 residues. Germline CDR1 and CDR2: LGHNT and FRNRAP. The CDR3 loop is CASGPADRSYNSPLHF. In DNA, the CDR3 is TGTGCTAGTGGCCCTGCGGACAGAAGCTATAATTCACCCCTCCACTTT.

This clone was seen more than once but under ten times. This chain joins TRBV19 and TRBJ2-7; 7 bases agree with TRBD1. This CDR3 has 15 residues. Germline V CDR1 and CDR2: LNHDA, SQIVND (reference sequence). Trimming took 3 bases from V and 3 from J; bases not matched to a gene: 8. DNA for the CDR3: TGTGCCAGTAGTATTATGCTAGGGGGCAACTACGAGCAGTACTTC. Encoded protein: CASSIMLGGNYEQYF.

This chain joins TRBV5-1 and TRBJ2-3, with D unclear. The CDR3 spans 15 residues. In germline, CDR1 is SGHRS, CDR2 YFSETQ. V dropped 7 bases and J dropped 1 base, with 16 bases sitting between them. CDR3 bases: TGCGCCAGCTGCCGCACCGTTGCGGGCACAGATACGCAGTATTTT. This gives the protein CASCRTVAGTDTQYF.

The rearrangement links TRBV7-9 to TRBJ2-5; D gene ambiguous. The ends were cut back, 5 bases at V and 5 bases at J, with 9 bases in the middle. The CDR3 is 12 residues long. Germline V CDR1 and CDR2: SEHNR, FQNEAQ (reference sequence). The CDR3 is CASSQLYETQYF. CDR3 coding DNA: TGTGCCAGCAGCCAACTCTACGAGACCCAGTACTTC. Full variable domain (rest looked up from reference TRBV7-9 and TRBJ2-5): DTGVSQNPRHKITKRGQNVTFRCDPISEHNRLYWYRQTLGQGPEFLTYFQNEAQLEKSRLLSDRFSAERPKGSFSTLEIQRTEQGDSAMYLCASSQLYETQYFGPGTRLLVL.

This clone showed up just a few times. J is TRBJ1-6 and V is TRBV5-6, with 10 bases fitting TRBD1. Germline lookup yields CDR1 SGHDT and CDR2 YYEEEE. V shed 0 bases, J shed 12 bases, and the junction held 6 bases outside the gene matches. The CDR3 is 15 amino acids. Written as DNA, the CDR3 is TGTGCCAGCAGCTTGGGGGGACAGGGGTGGGAACCCCTCCACTTT. Amino acid sequence: CASSLGGQGWEPLHF.

Regarding this clone: The identical CDR3 is also encoded by other nucleotide sequences in the sample. The chain uses TRBV30 and TRBJ1-6; 7 bases match TRBD1. Trimming cost V 4 bases and J 5 bases; bases outside gene matches: 2. Germline CDR1 GTSNPN, CDR2 SVGIG (reference sequence). This CDR3 has 13 amino acids. In nucleotides, the CDR3 is TGTGCCTGGACGGGGACAGATAATTCACCCCTCCACTTT. Its protein is CAWTGTDNSPLHF.

The chain is built from TRBV28 and TRBJ2-7; D might be TRBD2 (6 bases). CDR1 is MDHEN, CDR2 SYDVKM, per germline. The germline V and J ends were trimmed by 3 bases and 9 bases, with 21 bases remaining between them. CDR3 length equals 15 residues. The CDR3 protein is CASSFASGPLRGQYF. In nucleotides, the CDR3 is TGTGCCAGCAGTTTCGCCAGCGGGCCCCTGAGAGGGCAGTACTTC.

The chain has TRBV28 and TRBJ1-4, with 9 positions matching TRBD1. The CDR3 has 18 amino acids. Per the germline V gene, CDR1 is MDHEN and CDR2 is SYDVKM. The J segment lost 5 bases and the V segment lost 1 base, leaving 11 bases of the junction unmatched. The CDR3 spells CASSLFHFRDRANEKLFF. DNA for the CDR3: TGTGCCAGCAGTTTATTCCACTTCCGGGACAGGGCGAATGAAAAACTGTTTTTT. The full variable domain, its missing parts supplied by reference TRBV28 and TRBJ1-4, is DVKVTQSSRYLVKRTGEKVFLECVQDMDHENMFWYRQDPGLGLRLIYFSYDVKMKEKGDIPEGYSVSREKKERFSLILESASTNQTSMYLCASSLFHFRDRANEKLFFGSGTQLSVL.

The gene calls are TRBV10-2 and TRBJ2-3; 9 bases are a match to TRBD2. The CDR3 spans 16 residues. The germline gives CDR1 WSHSY, CDR2 SAAADI. V was clipped by 7 bases and J by 2 bases; unmatched bases: 10. CDR3 sequence: CASTPWERGDTDTQYF. CDR3 in DNA: TGCGCCAGCACCCCGTGGGAGCGGGGGGACACAGATACGCAGTATTTT.

The rearrangement links TRBV29-1 to TRBJ2-1, with a tentative D call TRBD2 (5 bases). Germline CDR1 and CDR2: SQVTM and ANQGSEA. V dropped 0 bases and J dropped 5 bases, with 14 bases sitting between them. CDR3 length: 15 amino acids. CDR3: CSVEDTRTYNNEQFF. DNA of the CDR3: TGCAGCGTTGAAGACACTAGAACCTACAACAATGAGCAGTTCTTC.

This clone turned up a few times. The chain employs TRBV7-9 and TRBJ2-4; 9 nucleotides align to TRBD2. The CDR3 covers 16 residues. The V segment lost 5 bases and the J segment 8 bases; nucleotides outside the gene matches: 13. Germline CDR1 and CDR2: SEHNR and FQNEAQ (reference sequence). CDR3 DNA: TGTGCCAGCAGCCCCCCAGAAGGACTAGCGAAGGACATTCAGTACTTC. This encodes CASSPPEGLAKDIQYF.

The V gene is TRBV5-1, the J gene TRBJ2-1; TRBD2 aligns across 11 bases. CDR1 and CDR2 (germline): SGHRS, YFSETQ. CDR3 length equals 16 residues. Trimming cost V 3 bases and J 4 bases; bases outside gene matches: 6. The CDR3 is CASSSRLAGLYNEQFF. CDR3 sequence (DNA): TGCGCCAGCAGCTCCCGACTAGCGGGGTTATACAATGAGCAGTTCTTC.

Comments on this clone: Other DNA sequences within the sample encode an identical CDR3. The rearrangement joins TRBV27 to TRBJ2-7; 7 bases fit TRBD1. The CDR3 is 14 residues long. CDR1 and CDR2 (germline): MNHEY, SMNVEV (reference sequence). The junction had 5 bases not matched to a gene; V was cut back by 4 bases and J by 2 bases. The CDR3 sequence: CASSYRGATYEQYF. CDR3 coding DNA: TGTGCCAGCAGTTACAGGGGTGCTACCTACGAGCAGTACTTC.

V gene TRBV5-4 combines with J gene TRBJ1-2, with 11 bases identical to TRBD1. Germline CDR1 reads SGHNT; CDR2 reads YYREEE (reference sequence). V dropped 6 bases and J dropped 1; count of bases not matched to a gene: 8. CDR3 length: 16 residues. CDR3 bases: TGTGCCAGCAACACCCGGGGGACAGGGGGTAACTATGGCTACACCTTC. As protein: CASNTRGTGGNYGYTF. Combining the CDR3 with reference TRBV5-4 and TRBJ1-2 gives the whole variable domain ETGVTQSPTHLIKTRGQQVTLRCSSQSGHNTVSWYQQALGQGPQFIFQYYREEENGRGNFPPRFSGLQFPNYSSELNVNALELDDSALYLCASNTRGTGGNYGYTFGSGTRLTVV.

This clone showed up just a few times. The chain links TRBV10-3 to TRBJ2-7; D not certain. The CDR3 is 17 amino acids. Trimming removed 0 bases from V and 3 bases from J, with 18 bases in between. Germline values: CDR1 ENHRY, CDR2 SYGVKD. In DNA, the CDR3 is TGTGCCATCAGTGAGTCCGGGTTATCCCTAAACCTCTACGAGCAGTACTTC. It yields the protein CAISESGLSLNLYEQYF.

V gene TRBV6-6 combines with J gene TRBJ2-7, with D perhaps matching TRBD1 (7 bases). V was trimmed by 7 bases and J by 2 bases, leaving 21 bases between them. Germline values: CDR1 MNHNY, CDR2 SVGAGI (reference sequence). The length of the CDR3 is 16 residues. The CDR3 protein is CASMGQGGPLTYEQYF. In DNA form, the CDR3 reads TGTGCCAGCATGGGGCAGGGGGGCCCGTTGACCTACGAGCAGTACTTC.

The rearrangement links TRBV6-6 to TRBJ1-1; the D is unclear. V lost 4 bases to trimming and J lost 4 bases, with 7 bases between them. This CDR3 is 12 amino acids long. Germline V lookup: CDR1 MNHNY, CDR2 SVGAGI (reference sequence). The chain's CDR3 is CASSWSSTEAFF. The CDR3 bases are TGTGCCAGCAGTTGGAGTAGCACTGAAGCTTTCTTT.

The V gene is TRBV18, the J gene TRBJ2-2, with TRBD1 identical over 10 bases. The CDR3 loop spans 17 amino acids. J gave up 2 bases and V 1 base, and 4 bases lay outside the gene matches. Germline lookup yields CDR1 KGHSH and CDR2 LQKENI. The CDR3 DNA is TGTGCCAGCTCACCACGGGGACAGGGGACCAACACCGGGGAGCTGTTTTTT. It is translated as CASSPRGQGTNTGELFF.

The V and J genes are TRBV6-4 and TRBJ2-3; 13 bases map to TRBD2. The CDR3 extends over 17 amino acids. Germline lookup yields CDR1 MRHNA and CDR2 SNTAGT. J gave up 5 bases and V 0 bases, and 5 bases lay outside the gene matches. CDR3 sequence reads: CASSDSWTSGSIDTQYF. CDR3 nucleotides: TGTGCCAGCAGTGACTCCTGGACTAGCGGGAGTATAGATACGCAGTATTTT.

This sequence joins TRBV2 and TRBJ1-4, with D possibly TRBD1 on 5 matching bases. Germline V gene data show CDR1 as SNHLY and CDR2 as FYNNEI. Trimming removed 7 bases at V and 7 bases at J, with 16 bases between. There are 14 residues in the CDR3. DNA for the CDR3: TGTGCCAGCACTGGGCGGGGGAGGAGTGAAAAACTGTTTTTT. Translation gives CASTGRGRSEKLFF. The full variable domain, in which reference TRBV2 and TRBJ1-4 provide the parts outside the CDR3, is EPEVTQTPSHQVTQMGQEVILRCVPISNHLYFYWYRQILGQKVEFLVSFYNNEISEKSEIFDDQFSVERPDGSNFTLKIRSTKLEDSAMYFCASTGRGRSEKLFFGSGTQLSVL.

V is TRBV9 and J is TRBJ2-3; 12 bases align to TRBD2. Losses at the gene ends were 0 bases for V and 1 base for J; bases not matched to a gene: 3. The CDR3 is 17 amino acids. The germline V gene has CDR1 SGDLS and CDR2 YYNGEE. CDR3 in DNA: TGTGCCAGCAGCGTAGGGACTAGCGGGATGGGCACAGATACGCAGTATTTT. Translation: CASSVGTSGMGTDTQYF.